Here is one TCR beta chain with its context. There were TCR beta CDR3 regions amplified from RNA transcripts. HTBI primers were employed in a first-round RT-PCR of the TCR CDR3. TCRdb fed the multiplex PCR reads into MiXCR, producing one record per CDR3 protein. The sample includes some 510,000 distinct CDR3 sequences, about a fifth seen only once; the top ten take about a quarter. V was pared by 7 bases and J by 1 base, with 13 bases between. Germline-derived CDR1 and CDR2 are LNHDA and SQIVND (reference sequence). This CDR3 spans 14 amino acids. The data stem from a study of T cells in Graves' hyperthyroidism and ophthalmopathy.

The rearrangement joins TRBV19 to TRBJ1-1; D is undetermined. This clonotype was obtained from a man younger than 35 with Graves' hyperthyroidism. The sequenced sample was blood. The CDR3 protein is CASTPQLSNTEAFF. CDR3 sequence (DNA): TGTGCCAGTACCCCACAGTTATCGAACACTGAAGCTTTCTTT.